This TCR beta chain was documented in a study of blood T cell repertoires in COVID-19. This table comes from immunoSEQ multiplex PCR, and its TCRdb copy is limited to in-frame clones, with some not included. The sample includes approximately 220,000 clones, under 90% of them seen just once. The ends lost 5 bases at V and 2 bases at J; junction bases unmatched: 4. CDR3 length: 15 amino acids. The germline V gene encodes CDR1 MDHEN and CDR2 SYDVKM. Material for sequencing was peripheral blood. This sequence joins TRBV28 and TRBJ2-5, with TRBD2 matching over 11 bases. This clonotype was obtained from a woman aged 40-49 years with active or convalescent COVID-19. CDR3 nucleotide sequence: TGTGCCAGCAGTGTAGCGGGGGGGGAACAAGAGACCCAGTACTTC. This codes for CASSVAGGEQETQYF.